These 17 T cell receptor beta chains were all obtained from the same sample, sequenced in a study of shared clonotypes between healthy human individuals. The method was immunoSEQ multiplex PCR; TCRdb's version includes in-frame clones alone and lacks a portion of them. Among 1.4 million or so clones, less than 99% were seen once, and the ten largest hold over 0.3%. Sequenced material: naive CD4+ T cells sorted from blood. Subset meaning: CD45RA+ positively selected. The receptors originated from a man between 25 and 39 years old in good health.

The chain uses TRBV5-4 and TRBJ2-1; the D gene is possibly TRBD1 (7 bases). The length of the CDR3 is 17 residues. The germline gives CDR1 SGHNT, CDR2 YYREEE (reference sequence). The V end was cut by 0 bases, the J end by 0 bases, with 13 bases between. The DNA for the CDR3 is TGTGCCAGCAGCTTGGGGGGGAGGACAGGCTCCTACAATGAGCAGTTCTTC. Translated: CASSLGGRTGSYNEQFF.

The rearrangement links TRBV5-5 to TRBJ1-2, with TRBD1 identical over 9 bases. Germline V CDR1 and CDR2: SGHKS, YYEKEE (reference sequence). This CDR3 has 17 amino acids. J lost 4 bases, V lost 4 bases, and 14 bases had no gene match. CDR3 DNA: TGTGCCAGCAGCGATTACACCGGGACAGGGAGTCCCTATGGCTACACCTTC. Protein: CASSDYTGTGSPYGYTF.

J is TRBJ1-4 and V is TRBV4-1; 12 nucleotides agree with TRBD1. The CDR3 sequence is 13 residues long. J lost 10 bases, V lost 6 bases, and 3 bases had no gene match. Germline V gene sequence: CDR1 MGHRA, CDR2 YSYEKL. The CDR3 region is CASRGTGGGKLFF. CDR3 nucleotide sequence: TGCGCCAGCAGAGGGACAGGGGGCGGAAAACTGTTTTTT.

V gene TRBV7-9 combines with J gene TRBJ2-1; TRBD1 matches at 7 bases. Germline assignment: CDR1 SEHNR and CDR2 FQNEAQ (reference sequence). There are 15 residues in the CDR3. With 4 bases clipped from V and 1 base from J, the junction kept 4 bases outside the gene matches. This CDR3 reads CASSSYRGSYNEQFF. The CDR3 DNA is TGTGCCAGCAGCTCCTACAGGGGTTCCTACAATGAGCAGTTCTTC.

A remark on this clone: The sample carries other DNA sequences with the same CDR3. The genes are TRBV18 and TRBJ2-1; 8 bases align to TRBD2. The CDR3 length is 17 residues. CDR1 is KGHSH and CDR2 is LQKENI in the germline V gene. V dropped 4 bases and J dropped 0; count of bases not matched to a gene: 8. CDR3 amino acids: CASSRAGGRSSYNEQFF. CDR3 in DNA: TGTGCCAGCTCACGTGCGGGAGGCCGAAGCTCCTACAATGAGCAGTTCTTC.

The count of this clone is one. The genes are TRBV6-6 and TRBJ1-1; 7 positions match TRBD1. The CDR3 length is 14 residues. Trimming took 5 bases from V and 4 from J; bases not matched to a gene: 7. Looked up from germline, CDR1 is MNHNY and CDR2 is SVGAGI (reference sequence). The CDR3 region has the DNA TGTGCCAGCAGTACGACAGGGTGGGGCACTGAAGCTTTCTTT. It translates to CASSTTGWGTEAFF.

This clone was seen only once. This chain connects TRBV7-2 to TRBJ2-7; 14 nucleotides line up with TRBD2. This CDR3 has 18 amino acids. Trimming cost V 5 bases and J 0 bases; bases outside gene matches: 9. CDR1 and CDR2 (germline): SGHTA, FQGNSA. DNA for the CDR3: TGTGCCAGCAGCCCCCGTCGACTAGCGGGGGGGAGCTCCTACGAGCAGTACTTC. Its protein product is CASSPRRLAGGSSYEQYF.

The chain has TRBV6-5 and TRBJ2-1; D gene uncertain. There are 15 residues in the CDR3. Between the trimmed V and J ends, which lost 6 bases and 2 bases, there was a span of 14 bases. Germline CDR1 MNHEY, CDR2 SVGAGI. CDR3 loop: CASRKFPVAYNEQFF. The CDR3 DNA follows: TGTGCCAGCAGAAAATTCCCCGTGGCCTACAATGAGCAGTTCTTC.

This chain connects TRBV4-2 to TRBJ2-7; D might be TRBD2 (6 bases). The CDR3 length is 17 residues. Germline V gene sequence: CDR1 LGHNA, CDR2 YNFKEQ. V dropped 1 base and J dropped 2 bases, with 18 bases sitting between them. Here the CDR3 DNA reads TGTGCCAGCAGCCAAGGTGGTTTGGGACTCATAACCTACGAGCAGTACTTC. The encoded protein is CASSQGGLGLITYEQYF.

J is TRBJ2-2 and V is TRBV7-9; 10 bases line up with TRBD2. Germline CDR1 reads SEHNR; CDR2 reads FQNEAQ (reference sequence). CDR3 size: 17 residues. After removal of 5 bases from V and 2 bases from J, the junction contained 8 bases not matched to a gene. The CDR3 DNA reads TGTGCCAGCAGCCAGCCACGGACTAGCGGAAACACCGGGGAGCTGTTTTTT. It codes for CASSQPRTSGNTGELFF.

This sequence joins TRBV5-1 and TRBJ2-5; D is ambiguous. Looked up from germline, CDR1 is SGHRS and CDR2 is YFSETQ. This CDR3 is built from 16 residues. V was clipped by 1 base and J by 0 bases, with 13 bases between them. The CDR3 DNA sequence: TGCGCCAGCAGCTTGATGAGCCGAGGTAACCAAGAGACCCAGTACTTC. The encoded protein is CASSLMSRGNQETQYF. Combining the CDR3 with reference TRBV5-1 and TRBJ2-5 gives the whole variable domain KAGVTQTPRYLIKTRGQQVTLSCSPISGHRSVSWYQQTPGQGLQFLFEYFSETQRNKGNFPGRFSGRQFSNSRSEMNVSTLELGDSALYLCASSLMSRGNQETQYFGPGTRLLVL.

The chain joins TRBV5-1 to TRBJ2-3, with D hard to call. Germline values: CDR1 SGHRS, CDR2 YFSETQ. V gave up 0 bases and J gave up 1 base, with 9 bases separating them. The CDR3 has 15 amino acids. DNA for the CDR3: TGCGCCAGCAGCTTGGCGCCCATCCGCACAGATACGCAGTATTTT. This gives the protein CASSLAPIRTDTQYF. Variable domain in full (rest from reference TRBV5-1 and TRBJ2-3): KAGVTQTPRYLIKTRGQQVTLSCSPISGHRSVSWYQQTPGQGLQFLFEYFSETQRNKGNFPGRFSGRQFSNSRSEMNVSTLELGDSALYLCASSLAPIRTDTQYFGPGTRLTVL.

The gene calls are TRBV5-4 and TRBJ1-1; the D is unclear. With 3 bases removed from V and 2 bases from J, the gap between germline ends came to 14 bases. The CDR3 totals 15 residues. CDR1 is SGHNT, CDR2 YYREEE, per germline (reference sequence). The CDR3 bases are TGTGCCAGCAGCTCGGCCCAGGCCGGTAACACTGAAGCTTTCTTT. Protein sequence: CASSSAQAGNTEAFF.

This chain connects TRBV18 to TRBJ1-3, with 7 bases aligning to TRBD1. Germline CDR1 KGHSH, CDR2 LQKENI. Germline trimming cut 3 bases from V and 0 bases from J; bases unmatched to any gene: 8. This CDR3 has 17 residues. DNA for the CDR3: TGTGCCAGCTCACCGCTGAAGACAGGGCTCTCTGGAAACACCATATATTTT. The encoded protein is CASSPLKTGLSGNTIYF. Full variable domain (outside the CDR3, taken from reference TRBV18 and TRBJ1-3): NAGVMQNPRHLVRRRGQEARLRCSPMKGHSHVYWYRQLPEEGLKFMVYLQKENIIDESGMPKERFSAEFPKEGPSILRIQQVVRGDSAAYFCASSPLKTGLSGNTIYFGEGSWLTVV.

V is TRBV27 and J is TRBJ2-2; 8 positions match TRBD1. Trimming removed 5 bases from V and 2 bases from J; junction bases left unmatched: 4. Looked up from germline, CDR1 is MNHEY and CDR2 is SMNVEV (reference sequence). The CDR3 covers 15 residues. CDR3 nucleotide sequence: TGTGCCAGCAGTGTGGACAGGGCTAACACCGGGGAGCTGTTTTTT. The encoded protein is CASSVDRANTGELFF.

V usage is TRBV6-5 and J usage is TRBJ2-3, with D uncertain. Germline-derived CDR1 and CDR2 are MNHEY and SVGAGI. The V gene lost 7 bases and the J gene lost 6 bases, with 11 bases spanning the gap. The CDR3 sequence is 12 residues long. CDR3 sequence: CASTHPPDTQYF. The CDR3 DNA sequence: TGTGCCAGCACCCACCCTCCCGATACGCAGTATTTT.

The CDR3 nucleotides read TGTGCCAGCAGTTCCTACGGGGAGCAGTTCTTC. Translating gives CASSSYGEQFF. The J gene is TRBJ2-1, the V gene TRBV28, with no clear D. V shed 4 bases and J shed 10 bases, with 8 bases lying between them. Germline V gene lookup returns CDR1 MDHEN and CDR2 SYDVKM. The CDR3 is 11 amino acids.